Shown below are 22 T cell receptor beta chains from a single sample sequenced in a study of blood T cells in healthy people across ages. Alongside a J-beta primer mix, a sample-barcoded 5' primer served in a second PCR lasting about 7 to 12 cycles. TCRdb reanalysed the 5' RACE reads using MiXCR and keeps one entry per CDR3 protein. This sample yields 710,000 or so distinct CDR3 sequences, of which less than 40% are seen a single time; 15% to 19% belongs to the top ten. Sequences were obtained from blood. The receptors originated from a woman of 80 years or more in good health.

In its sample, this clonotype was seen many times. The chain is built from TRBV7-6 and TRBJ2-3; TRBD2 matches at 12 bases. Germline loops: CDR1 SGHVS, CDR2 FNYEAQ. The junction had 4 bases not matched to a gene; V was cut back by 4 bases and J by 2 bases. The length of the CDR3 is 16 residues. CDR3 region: CASSYTSGGLTDTQYF. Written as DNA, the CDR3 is TGTGCCAGCAGCTATACTAGCGGGGGGCTCACAGATACGCAGTATTTT.

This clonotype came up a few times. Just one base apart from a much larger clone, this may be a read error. CDR3 nucleotide sequence: TGTGCCAGCGCTCGACAGGGGGCAATTGATGAGCAGTTCTTC. This encodes CASARQGAIDEQFF. The chain uses TRBV6-5 and TRBJ2-1, with 10 bases matching TRBD1. The V gene end was trimmed by 8 bases and the J gene end by 8 bases; junction bases not matched to a gene: 9. The CDR3 consists of 14 residues. Germline CDR1 reads MNHEY; CDR2 reads SVGAGI.

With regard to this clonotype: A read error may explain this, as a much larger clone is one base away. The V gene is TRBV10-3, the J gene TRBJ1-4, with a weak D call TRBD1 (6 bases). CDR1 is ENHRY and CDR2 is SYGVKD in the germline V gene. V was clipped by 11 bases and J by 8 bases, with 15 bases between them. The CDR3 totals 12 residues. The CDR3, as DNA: TGTGCCCCACGAGGGGGTCCCGAAAAACTGTTTTTT. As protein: CAPRGGPEKLFF.

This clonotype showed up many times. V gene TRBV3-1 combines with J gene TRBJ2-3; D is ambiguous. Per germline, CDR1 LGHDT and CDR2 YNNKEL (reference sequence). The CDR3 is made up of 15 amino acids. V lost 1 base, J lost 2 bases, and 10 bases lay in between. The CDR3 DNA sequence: TGTGCCAGCAGCCAAGTGGGTAGCCCCACAGATACGCAGTATTTT. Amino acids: CASSQVGSPTDTQYF.

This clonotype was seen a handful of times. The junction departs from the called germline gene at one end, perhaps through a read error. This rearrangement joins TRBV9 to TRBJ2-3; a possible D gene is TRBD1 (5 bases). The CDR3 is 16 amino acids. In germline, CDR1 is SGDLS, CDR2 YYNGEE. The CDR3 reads CASSVRQDRATGTQYF. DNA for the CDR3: TGTGCCAGCAGCGTACGGCAGGACCGAGCCACAGGTACGCAGTATTTT.

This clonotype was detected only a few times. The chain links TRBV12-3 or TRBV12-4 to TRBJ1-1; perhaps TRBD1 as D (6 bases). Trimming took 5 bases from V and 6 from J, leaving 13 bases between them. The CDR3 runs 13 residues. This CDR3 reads CASSPSRTAEAFF. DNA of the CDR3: TGTGCCAGCAGTCCCAGCCGGACAGCTGAAGCTTTCTTT.

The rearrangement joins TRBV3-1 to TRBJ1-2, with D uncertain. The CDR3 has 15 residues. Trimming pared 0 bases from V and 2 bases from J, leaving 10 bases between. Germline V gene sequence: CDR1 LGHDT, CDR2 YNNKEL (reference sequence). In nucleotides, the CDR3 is TGTGCCAGCAGCCAAGATTCCGGTAGGAACTATGGCTACACCTTC. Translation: CASSQDSGRNYGYTF. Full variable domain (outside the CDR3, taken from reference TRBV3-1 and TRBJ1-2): DTAVSQTPKYLVTQMGNDKSIKCEQNLGHDTMYWYKQDSKKFLKIMFSYNNKELIINETVPNRFSPKSPDKAHLNLHINSLELGDSAVYFCASSQDSGRNYGYTFGSGTRLTVV.

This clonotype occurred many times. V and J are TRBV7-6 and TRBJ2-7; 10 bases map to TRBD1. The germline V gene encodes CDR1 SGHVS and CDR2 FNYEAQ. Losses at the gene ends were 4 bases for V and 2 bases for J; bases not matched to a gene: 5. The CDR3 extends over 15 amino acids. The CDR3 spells CASSSTGGDAYEQYF. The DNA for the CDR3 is TGTGCCAGCAGCTCGACAGGGGGCGATGCCTACGAGCAGTACTTC.

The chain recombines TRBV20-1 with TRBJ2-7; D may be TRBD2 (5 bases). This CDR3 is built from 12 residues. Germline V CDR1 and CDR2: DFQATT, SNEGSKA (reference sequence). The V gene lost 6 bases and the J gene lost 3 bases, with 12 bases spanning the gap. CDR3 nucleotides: TGCAGTGCCGAGGACTGGGTCTACGAGCAGTACTTC. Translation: CSAEDWVYEQYF.

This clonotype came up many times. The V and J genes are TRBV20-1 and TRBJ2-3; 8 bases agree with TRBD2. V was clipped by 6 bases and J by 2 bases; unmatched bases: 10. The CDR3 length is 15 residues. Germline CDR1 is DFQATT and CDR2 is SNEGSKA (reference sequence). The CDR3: CSAAGTRDYTDTQYF. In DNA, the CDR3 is TGCAGTGCCGCCGGGACTAGAGATTACACAGATACGCAGTATTTT.

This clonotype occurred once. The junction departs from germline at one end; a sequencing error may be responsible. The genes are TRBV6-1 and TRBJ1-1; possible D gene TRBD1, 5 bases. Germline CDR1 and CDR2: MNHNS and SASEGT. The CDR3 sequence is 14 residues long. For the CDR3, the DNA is TGTACCAGCAGTGACTGGGGCCCCAACACTGAAGCTTTCTTT. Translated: CTSSDWGPNTEAFF.

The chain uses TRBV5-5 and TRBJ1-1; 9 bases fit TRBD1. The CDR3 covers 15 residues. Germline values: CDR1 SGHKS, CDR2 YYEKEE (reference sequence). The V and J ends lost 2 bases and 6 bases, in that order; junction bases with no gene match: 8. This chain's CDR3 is CASSLTQGASAEAFF. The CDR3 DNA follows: TGTGCCAGCAGCTTAACACAGGGGGCGAGCGCTGAAGCTTTCTTT.

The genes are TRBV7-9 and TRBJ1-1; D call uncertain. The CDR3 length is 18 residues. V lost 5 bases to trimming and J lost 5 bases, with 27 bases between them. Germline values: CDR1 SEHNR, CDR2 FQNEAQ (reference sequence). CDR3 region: CASSPIELRPLMRTEAFF. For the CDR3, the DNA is TGTGCCAGCAGCCCCATCGAACTCCGACCACTTATGAGGACTGAAGCTTTCTTT.

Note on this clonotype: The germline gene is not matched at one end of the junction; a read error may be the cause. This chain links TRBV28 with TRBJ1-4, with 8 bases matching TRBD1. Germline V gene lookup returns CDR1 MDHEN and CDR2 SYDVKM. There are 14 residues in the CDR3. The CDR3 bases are TGTGCCAGCAACCAGGGGGCAACTAATAAAAAACTGTTTTTT. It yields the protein CASNQGATNKKLFF.

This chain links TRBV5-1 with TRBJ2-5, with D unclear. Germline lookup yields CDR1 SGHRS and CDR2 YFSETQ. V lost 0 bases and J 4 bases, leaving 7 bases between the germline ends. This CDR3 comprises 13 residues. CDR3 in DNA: TGCGCCAGCAGCTTGGATGGGCCAGAGACCCAGTACTTC. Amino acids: CASSLDGPETQYF.

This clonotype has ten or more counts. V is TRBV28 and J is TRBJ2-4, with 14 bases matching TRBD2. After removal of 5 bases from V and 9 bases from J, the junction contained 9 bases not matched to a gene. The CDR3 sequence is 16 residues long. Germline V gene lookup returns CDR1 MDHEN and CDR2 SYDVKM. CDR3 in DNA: TGTGCCAGCAGTGGGACTAGCGGGGGCCTCGTGGTCATTCAGTACTTC. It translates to CASSGTSGGLVVIQYF. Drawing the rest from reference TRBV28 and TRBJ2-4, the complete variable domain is DVKVTQSSRYLVKRTGEKVFLECVQDMDHENMFWYRQDPGLGLRLIYFSYDVKMKEKGDIPEGYSVSREKKERFSLILESASTNQTSMYLCASSGTSGGLVVIQYFGAGTRLSVL.

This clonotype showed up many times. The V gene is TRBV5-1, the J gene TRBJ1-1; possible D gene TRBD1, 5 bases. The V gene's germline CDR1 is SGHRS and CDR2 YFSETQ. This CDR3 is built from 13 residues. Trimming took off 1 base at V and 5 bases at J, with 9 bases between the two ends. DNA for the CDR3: TGCGCCAGCAGCTTGCCAGGGAGGACTGAAGCTTTCTTT. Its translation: CASSLPGRTEAFF.

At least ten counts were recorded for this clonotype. In DNA form, the CDR3 reads TGTGCCAGCAGCTTATCGGGACAAAGGGTACCTGAAGCTTTCTTT. This sequence encodes CASSLSGQRVPEAFF. The chain combines TRBV7-2 with TRBJ1-1; tentative D call: TRBD1 (6 bases). The CDR3 totals 15 residues. CDR1 and CDR2 from the germline V gene are SGHTA and FQGNSA. V lost 2 bases, J lost 6 bases, and 16 bases lay in between.

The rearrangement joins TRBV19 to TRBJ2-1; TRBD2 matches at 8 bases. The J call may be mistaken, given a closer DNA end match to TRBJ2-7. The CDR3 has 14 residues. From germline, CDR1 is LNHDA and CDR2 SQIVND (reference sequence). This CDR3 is CASSIAGGYNEQYF. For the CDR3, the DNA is TGTGCCAGTAGTATAGCGGGGGGGTACAATGAGCAGTACTTC.

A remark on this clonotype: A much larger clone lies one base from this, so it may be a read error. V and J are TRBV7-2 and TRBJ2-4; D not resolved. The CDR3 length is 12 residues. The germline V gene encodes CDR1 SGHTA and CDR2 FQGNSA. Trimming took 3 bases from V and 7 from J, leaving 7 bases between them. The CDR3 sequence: CASSLAPNIQYF. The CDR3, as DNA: TGTGCCAGCAGCTTGGCTCCGAACATTCAGTACTTC.

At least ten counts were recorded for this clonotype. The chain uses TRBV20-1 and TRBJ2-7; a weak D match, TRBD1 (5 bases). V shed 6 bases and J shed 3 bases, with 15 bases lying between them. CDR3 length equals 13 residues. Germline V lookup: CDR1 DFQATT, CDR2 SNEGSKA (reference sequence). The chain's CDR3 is CSAQGGVDYEQYF. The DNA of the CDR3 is TGCAGTGCCCAGGGTGGAGTGGACTACGAGCAGTACTTC.

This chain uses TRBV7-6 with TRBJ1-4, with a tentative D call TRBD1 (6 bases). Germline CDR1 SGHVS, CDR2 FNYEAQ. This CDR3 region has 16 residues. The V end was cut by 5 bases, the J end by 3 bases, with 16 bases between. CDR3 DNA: TGTGCCAGCAGCCCCGGAGGGGGGGCCCCTAATGAAAAACTGTTTTTT. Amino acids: CASSPGGGAPNEKLFF.